This T cell receptor (beta chain) is drawn from a study of human T cells and chemical hapten exposure. TCRdb re-analysed the RACE reads in MiXCR, keeping a single row per CDR3 protein. The sample carries a few hundred thousand distinct CDR3 sequences, about 5.4% recorded once. This clonotype was recorded at least ten times. As to time point: pre-sensitization, week 0. Documented treatment: therapeutic diphenylcyclopropenone sensitization with weekly scalp DPC. Germline lookup yields CDR1 SGHTA and CDR2 FQGNSA. V lost 4 bases and J lost 6, with 9 bases in between. The CDR3 covers 13 residues. Sample: whole blood, taken in connection with sensitization to the hapten diphenylcyclopropenone (DPC). The chain has TRBV7-2 and TRBJ2-2; tentative D call: TRBD1 (5 bases). The source of this sequence is a woman between 18 and 30 years old with alopecia areata. Some clones in this sample may be carry-over from other donors' samples. Written as DNA, the CDR3 is TGTGCCAGCAGCTCAGGGTATCCCGGGGAGCTGTTTTTT. This translates into CASSSGYPGELFF.